This is a list of T cell receptor beta chains from one sample in a study of OX40 agonist ivuxolimab in advanced cancers. The protocol was immunoSEQ multiplex PCR, while the TCRdb copy is restricted to in-frame clones and leaves out a portion. This table holds about 12,000 clones, 65% to 70% found once. The source was CD4+ or CD8+ T cells sorted from blood, collected in a trial of the OX40 agonist ivuxolimab. These receptors all come from an adult with an advanced solid tumor such as melanoma, head and neck, liver or kidney cancer. CDR3s include the opening cysteine and the closing phenylalanine or tryptophan.

TRBJ1-1	TRBV7-9	CASSLAGQEAFF
TRBJ2-5	TRBV5-1	CASSPGGRHQETQYF
TRBJ1-2	TRBV21-1	CASSKTRGRSYGYTF
TRBJ2-7	TRBV30	CAWHRGSYEQYF
TRBJ2-7	TRBV10-2	CASSERDSFYEQYF
TRBJ1-1	TRBV4-2	CASSQIRGGPEAFF
TRBJ2-2	TRBV27	CASSTFREGLTGELFF
TRBJ2-1	TRBV18	CASSNPGSSYNEQFF
TRBJ2-2	TRBV11-2	CASSLDWTGELFF
TRBJ2-5	TRBV7-6	CASSLRWETQYF
TRBJ1-2	TRBV6-5	CASRDTSNYGYTF
TRBJ2-3	TRBV5-8	CASSYALVGTDTQYF
TRBJ1-2	TRBV19	CASSQTRYGYTF
TRBJ1-1	TRBV29-1	CSAYPTGYTEAFF
TRBJ2-2	TRBV28	CASNPRKAGETGELFF
TRBJ2-7	TRBV5-8	CASSSELDGTYEQYF
TRBJ2-6	TRBV10-2	CASSEVLSGANVLTF
TRBJ2-7	TRBV28	CASSLGRRLYEQYF
TRBJ1-1	TRBV5-6	CASSLGGRTEAFF
TRBJ2-5	TRBV5-6	CASSSDRTGVETQYF